The clone carrying this T cell receptor (beta chain) was seen a few times. Its cognate antigen is unknown. The source of the sample is a study of cytomegalovirus exposure and HLA in healthy donors. Study-wide points: A later analysis found TCR association rates differed by HLA locus, highest for DRB1 and lowest for HLA-C. Segments of the TCR beta V type were, in most cases, productive about 87% or about 30% of the time in an earlier analysis. The authors judged a highly shared variant cluster likely a sequencing artifact. The only immune exposure information that was available was CMV serostatus.

Between the trimmed V and J ends, which lost 0 bases and 4 bases, there was a span of 12 bases. Germline lookup yields CDR1 SGHDN and CDR2 FVKESK. This CDR3 spans 15 amino acids. PCR was performed using 60 Vbeta and 13 Jbeta primers. Sequencing used immunoSEQ multiplex PCR; TCRdb keeps in-frame clones, though not all of them. This sample carries about 190,000 clones, around 83% of them seen once, and the ten largest clones take less than 2%. This TCR was sampled from a man in his forties in good health and CMV-seropositive. Sequencing was done on a sample of PBMCs. The gene calls are TRBV14 and TRBJ1-2; unclear D gene. CDR3 sequence: CASSQDKRVLYGYTF. CDR3 sequence (DNA): TGTGCCAGCAGCCAAGATAAGAGGGTGCTCTATGGCTACACCTTC.